A single count supports the clone carrying this T cell receptor beta chain. Its antigen is undetermined. TCRdb's table, derived via immunoSEQ multiplex PCR, lists solely in-frame clones and lacks some. The sample has more than 2 million clones, over 85% seen once. These data originate in a study of shared clonotypes between healthy human individuals. Study information: The study used three CD4 naive, three CD4 memory, two CD8 naive and one CD8 memory plate per donor. Study results and caveats: As a rule, naive subsets had a larger estimated richness than memory subsets. Despite large depth, sorted-subset datasets appeared incompletely sequenced.

Naive CD8 populations comprised CD45RO-negative cells positively selected for CCR7, excluding terminally differentiated effector memory CD45RA+ cells. The CDR3 is 12 residues long. Germline-derived CDR1 and CDR2 are SEHNR and FQNEAQ (reference sequence). Trimming took off 6 bases at V and 4 bases at J, with 9 bases between the two ends. The J gene is TRBJ1-1, the V gene TRBV7-9; D is unclear. The sequence derives from a man aged 18 to 29 in good health. What was sequenced was naive CD8+ T cells sorted from blood. The CDR3 sequence is CASRFRGTEAFF. The DNA for the CDR3 is TGTGCCAGCAGGTTCCGGGGCACTGAAGCTTTCTTT.